This TCR beta chain was observed in a study of control samples from healthy donors and cancer patients. Libraries were prepared by immunoSEQ multiplex PCR; TCRdb keeps only in-frame clonotypes and omits some of them. The data contain about 130,000 clones, roughly 90% of them singletons. Trimming removed 2 bases from V and 2 bases from J, with 9 bases in between. The CDR3 loop spans 14 amino acids. Germline assignment: CDR1 SGHTA and CDR2 FQGNSA. The sequenced sample was blood. The chain joins TRBV7-2 to TRBJ2-5; maybe TRBD2 (5 bases). The clonotype originates from a young man in good health. The CDR3 protein is CASSLRRWQETQYF. DNA of the CDR3: TGTGCCAGCAGCTTAAGGAGGTGGCAAGAGACCCAGTACTTC. Using reference TRBV7-2 and TRBJ2-5 for the parts outside the CDR3, the full variable domain is GAGVSQSPSNKVTEKGKDVELRCDPISGHTALYWYRQSLGQGLEFLIYFQGNSAPDKSGLPSDRFSAERTGGSVSTLTIQRTQQEDSAVYLCASSLRRWQETQYFGPGTRLLVL.